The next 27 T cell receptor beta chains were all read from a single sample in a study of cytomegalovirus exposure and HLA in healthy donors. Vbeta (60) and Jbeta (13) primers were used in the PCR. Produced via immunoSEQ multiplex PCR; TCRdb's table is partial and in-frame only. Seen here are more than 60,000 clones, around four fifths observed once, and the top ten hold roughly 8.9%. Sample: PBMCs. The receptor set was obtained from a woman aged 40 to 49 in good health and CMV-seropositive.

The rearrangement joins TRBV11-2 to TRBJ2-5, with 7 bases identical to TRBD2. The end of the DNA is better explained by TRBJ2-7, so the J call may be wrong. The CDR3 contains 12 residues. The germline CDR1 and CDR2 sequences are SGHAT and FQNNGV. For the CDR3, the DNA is TGTGCCAGCAGACGGGGGGCCTACGAGCAGTACTTC. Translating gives CASRRGAYEQYF.

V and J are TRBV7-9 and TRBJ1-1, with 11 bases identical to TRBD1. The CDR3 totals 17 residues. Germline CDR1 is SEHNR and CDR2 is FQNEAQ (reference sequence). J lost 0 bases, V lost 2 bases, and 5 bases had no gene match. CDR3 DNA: TGTGCCAGCAGCTTACTCCTGGGACAGGGGGTGAACACTGAAGCTTTCTTT. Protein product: CASSLLLGQGVNTEAFF.

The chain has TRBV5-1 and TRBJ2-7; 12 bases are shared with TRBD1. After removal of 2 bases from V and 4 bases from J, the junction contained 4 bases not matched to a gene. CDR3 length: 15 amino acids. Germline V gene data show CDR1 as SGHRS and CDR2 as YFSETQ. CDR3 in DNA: TGCGCCAGCAGCTTCCTGGGACAGGGGGCATACGAGCAGTACTTC. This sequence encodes CASSFLGQGAYEQYF.

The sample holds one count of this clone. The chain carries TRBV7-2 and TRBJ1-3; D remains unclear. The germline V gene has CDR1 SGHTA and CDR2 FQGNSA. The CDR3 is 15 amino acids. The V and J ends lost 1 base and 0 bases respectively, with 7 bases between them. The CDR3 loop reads CASSLVQSSGNTIYF. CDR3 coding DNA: TGTGCCAGCAGCTTAGTTCAGTCCTCTGGAAACACCATATATTTT.

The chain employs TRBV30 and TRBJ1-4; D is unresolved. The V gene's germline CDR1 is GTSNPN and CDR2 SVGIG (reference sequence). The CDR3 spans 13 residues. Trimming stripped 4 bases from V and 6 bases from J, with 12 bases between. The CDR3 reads CAWNYRLDEKLFF. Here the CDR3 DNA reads TGTGCCTGGAATTACCGGCTAGATGAAAAACTGTTTTTT. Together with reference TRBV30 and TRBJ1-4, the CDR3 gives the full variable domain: SQTIHQWPATLVQPVGSPLSLECTVEGTSNPNLYWYRQAAGRGLQLLFYSVGIGQISSEVPQNLSASRPQDRQFILSSKKLLLSDSGFYLCAWNYRLDEKLFFGSGTQLSVL.

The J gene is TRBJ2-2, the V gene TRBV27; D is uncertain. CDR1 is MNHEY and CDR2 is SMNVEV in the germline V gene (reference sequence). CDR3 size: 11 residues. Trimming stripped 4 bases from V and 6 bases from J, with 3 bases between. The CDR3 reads CASSSAGELFF. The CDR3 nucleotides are TGTGCCAGCAGTTCTGCCGGGGAGCTGTTTTTT.

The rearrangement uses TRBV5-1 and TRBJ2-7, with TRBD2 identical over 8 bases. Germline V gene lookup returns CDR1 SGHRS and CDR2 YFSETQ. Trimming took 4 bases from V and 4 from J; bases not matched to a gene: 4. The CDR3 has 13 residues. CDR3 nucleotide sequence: TGCGCCAGCAGCCCCGGGGGGGGATACGAGCAGTACTTC. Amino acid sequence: CASSPGGGYEQYF.

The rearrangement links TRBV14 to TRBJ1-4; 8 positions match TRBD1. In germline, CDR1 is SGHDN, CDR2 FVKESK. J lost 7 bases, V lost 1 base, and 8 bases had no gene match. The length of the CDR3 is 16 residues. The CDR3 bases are TGTGCCAGCAGCCAAGCCTGGACAGGGAAATTTGAAAAACTGTTTTTT. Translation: CASSQAWTGKFEKLFF.

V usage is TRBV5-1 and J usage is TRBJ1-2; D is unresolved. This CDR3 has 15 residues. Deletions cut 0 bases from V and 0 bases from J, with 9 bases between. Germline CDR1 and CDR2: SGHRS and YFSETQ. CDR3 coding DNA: TGCGCCAGCAGCTTGGGAGAGATACCTAACTATGGCTACACCTTC. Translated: CASSLGEIPNYGYTF.

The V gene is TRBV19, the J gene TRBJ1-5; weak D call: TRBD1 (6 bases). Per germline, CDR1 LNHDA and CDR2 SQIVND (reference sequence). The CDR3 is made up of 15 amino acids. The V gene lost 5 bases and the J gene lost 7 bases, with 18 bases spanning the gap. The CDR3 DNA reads TGTGCCAGTAGTGCCGGGACATCACTCGGGCAGCCCCAGCATTTT. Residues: CASSAGTSLGQPQHF.

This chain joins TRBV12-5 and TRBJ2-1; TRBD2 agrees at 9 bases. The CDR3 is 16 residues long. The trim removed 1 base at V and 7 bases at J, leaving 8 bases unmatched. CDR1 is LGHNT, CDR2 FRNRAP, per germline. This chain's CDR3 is CASGLARLAGLNEQFF. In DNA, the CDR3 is TGTGCTAGTGGTTTGGCCAGGCTAGCGGGGCTTAATGAGCAGTTCTTC. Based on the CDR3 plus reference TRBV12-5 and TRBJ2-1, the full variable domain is DARVTQTPRHKVTEMGQEVTMRCQPILGHNTVFWYRQTMMQGLELLAYFRNRAPLDDSGMPKDRFSAEMPDATLATLKIQPSEPRDSAVYFCASGLARLAGLNEQFFGPGTRLTVL.

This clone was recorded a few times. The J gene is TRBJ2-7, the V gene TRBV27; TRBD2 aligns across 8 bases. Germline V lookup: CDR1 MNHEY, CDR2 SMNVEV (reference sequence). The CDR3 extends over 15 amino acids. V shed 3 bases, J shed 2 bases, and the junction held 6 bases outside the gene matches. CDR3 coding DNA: TGTGCCAGCAGTTTCCATAGCGGGGACACCTACGAGCAGTACTTC. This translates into CASSFHSGDTYEQYF.

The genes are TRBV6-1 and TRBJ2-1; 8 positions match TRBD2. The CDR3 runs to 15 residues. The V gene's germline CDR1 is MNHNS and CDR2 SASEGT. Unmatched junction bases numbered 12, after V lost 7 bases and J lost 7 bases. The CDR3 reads CASTPVGTRSNEQFF. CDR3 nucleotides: TGTGCCAGCACCCCCGTAGGGACTAGGAGTAATGAGCAGTTCTTC.

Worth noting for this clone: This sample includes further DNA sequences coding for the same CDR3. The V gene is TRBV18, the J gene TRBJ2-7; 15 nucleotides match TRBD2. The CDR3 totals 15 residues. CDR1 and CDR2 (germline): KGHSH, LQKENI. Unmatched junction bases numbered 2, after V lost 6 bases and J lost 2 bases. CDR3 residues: CASSRTSGGAYEQYF. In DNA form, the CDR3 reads TGTGCCAGCTCCCGGACTAGCGGGGGGGCCTACGAGCAGTACTTC.

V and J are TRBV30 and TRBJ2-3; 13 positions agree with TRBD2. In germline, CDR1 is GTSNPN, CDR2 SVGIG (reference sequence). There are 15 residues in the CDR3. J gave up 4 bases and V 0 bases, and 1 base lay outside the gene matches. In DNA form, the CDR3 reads TGTGCCTGGAGTGTACTAGCGGGGGGGCCAGATACGCAGTATTTT. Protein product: CAWSVLAGGPDTQYF.

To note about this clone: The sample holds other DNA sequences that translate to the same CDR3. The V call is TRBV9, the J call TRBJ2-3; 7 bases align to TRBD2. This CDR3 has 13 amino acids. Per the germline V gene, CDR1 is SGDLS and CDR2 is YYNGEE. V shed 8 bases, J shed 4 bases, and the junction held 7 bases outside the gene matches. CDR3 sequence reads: CASSGRGADTQYF. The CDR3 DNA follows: TGTGCCAGTAGTGGACGGGGGGCAGATACGCAGTATTTT.

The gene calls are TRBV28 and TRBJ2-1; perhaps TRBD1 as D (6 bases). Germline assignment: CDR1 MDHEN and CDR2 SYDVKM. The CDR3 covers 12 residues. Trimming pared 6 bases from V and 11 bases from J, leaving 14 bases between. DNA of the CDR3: TGTGCCAGCAGCCGGGGACATGTGAAGCAGTTCTTC. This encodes CASSRGHVKQFF.

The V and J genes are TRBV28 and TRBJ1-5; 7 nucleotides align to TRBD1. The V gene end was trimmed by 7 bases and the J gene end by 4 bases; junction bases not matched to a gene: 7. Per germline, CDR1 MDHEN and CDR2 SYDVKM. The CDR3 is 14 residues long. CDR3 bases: TGTGCCAGCACATCCGGGACAGTAAATCAGCCCCAGCATTTT. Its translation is CASTSGTVNQPQHF.

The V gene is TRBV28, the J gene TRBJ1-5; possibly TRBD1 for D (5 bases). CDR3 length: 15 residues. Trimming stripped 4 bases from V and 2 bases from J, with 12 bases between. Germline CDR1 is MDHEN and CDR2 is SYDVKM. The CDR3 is CASSSRVYGNQPQHF. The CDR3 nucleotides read TGTGCCAGCAGTTCCAGGGTTTATGGCAATCAGCCCCAGCATTTT.

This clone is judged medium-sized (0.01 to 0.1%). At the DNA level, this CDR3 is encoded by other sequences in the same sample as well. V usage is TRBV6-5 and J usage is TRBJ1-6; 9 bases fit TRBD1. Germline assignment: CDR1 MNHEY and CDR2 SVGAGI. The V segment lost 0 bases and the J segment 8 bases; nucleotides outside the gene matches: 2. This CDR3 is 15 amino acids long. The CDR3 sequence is CASSYSRTGDSPLHF. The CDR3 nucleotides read TGTGCCAGCAGTTACTCGAGGACAGGGGATTCACCCCTCCACTTT.

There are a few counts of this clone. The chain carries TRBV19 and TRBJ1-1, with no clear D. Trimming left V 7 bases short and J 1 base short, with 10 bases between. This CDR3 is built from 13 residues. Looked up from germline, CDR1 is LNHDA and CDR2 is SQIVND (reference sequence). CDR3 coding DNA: TGTGCCAGTACCCCCCGGGAGAACACTGAAGCTTTCTTT. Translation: CASTPRENTEAFF.

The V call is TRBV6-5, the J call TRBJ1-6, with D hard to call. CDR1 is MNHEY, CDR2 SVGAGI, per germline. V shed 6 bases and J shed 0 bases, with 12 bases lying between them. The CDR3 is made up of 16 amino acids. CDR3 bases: TGTGCCAGCAGCTACCAACCGAGCTCCTATAATTCACCCCTCCACTTT. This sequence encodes CASSYQPSSYNSPLHF.

The CDR3 bases are TGTGCCAGCAGACAGGGAACTGAAGCTTTCTTT. Translated: CASRQGTEAFF. The chain has TRBV27 and TRBJ1-1, with a tentative D call TRBD1 (6 bases). V lost 6 bases to trimming and J lost 5 bases, with 7 bases between them. The CDR3 covers 11 residues. Per germline, CDR1 MNHEY and CDR2 SMNVEV (reference sequence).

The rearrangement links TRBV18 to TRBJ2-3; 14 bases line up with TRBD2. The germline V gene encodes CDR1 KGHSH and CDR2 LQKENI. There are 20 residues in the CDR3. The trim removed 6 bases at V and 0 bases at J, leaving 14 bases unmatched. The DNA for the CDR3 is TGTGCCAGCTCCCGCGGGACTAGCGGGGGAGTTCCTTCTAGCACAGATACGCAGTATTTT. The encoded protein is CASSRGTSGGVPSSTDTQYF.

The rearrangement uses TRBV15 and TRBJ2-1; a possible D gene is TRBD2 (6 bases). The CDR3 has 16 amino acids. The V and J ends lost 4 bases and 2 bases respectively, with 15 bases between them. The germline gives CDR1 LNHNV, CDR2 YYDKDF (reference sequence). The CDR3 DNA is TGTGCCACCAGCAAAATAAGTCGCGGGGCCTACAATGAGCAGTTCTTC. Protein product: CATSKISRGAYNEQFF.

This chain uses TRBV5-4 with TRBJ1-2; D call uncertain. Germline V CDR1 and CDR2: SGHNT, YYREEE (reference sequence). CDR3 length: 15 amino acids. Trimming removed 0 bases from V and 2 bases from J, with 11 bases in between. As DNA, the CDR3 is TGTGCCAGCAGCTTGGTAGGCAGGAACAACTATGGCTACACCTTC. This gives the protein CASSLVGRNNYGYTF.

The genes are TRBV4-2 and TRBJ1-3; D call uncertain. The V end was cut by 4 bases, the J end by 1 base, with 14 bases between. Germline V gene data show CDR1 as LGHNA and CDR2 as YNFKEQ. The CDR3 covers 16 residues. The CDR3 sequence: CASSREDGRSGNTIYF. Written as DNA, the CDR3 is TGTGCCAGCAGCCGGGAGGACGGAAGATCTGGAAACACCATATATTTT.